What follows is one T cell receptor beta chain and its context. Antigen unknown. The PCR had 60 Vbeta and 13 Jbeta primers. Profiled with immunoSEQ multiplex PCR; TCRdb holds only in-frame clones, not every one. The sample yields more than 150,000 clones, approximately 81% seen once. These data belong to a study of cytomegalovirus exposure and HLA in healthy donors. Study results and limitations: Prior analysis indicated that the majority of TCR beta V segments exhibited productivity approximately 90% or approximately 30% of the time.

Germline lookup yields CDR1 GTSNPN and CDR2 SVGIG (reference sequence). V dropped 4 bases and J dropped 8 bases, with 20 bases sitting between them. The CDR3 length is 14 residues. The sequence derives from a man in his forties or fifties in good health and CMV-seropositive. Sequencing input: PBMCs. V gene TRBV30 combines with J gene TRBJ1-2, with a tentative D call TRBD1 (6 bases). The DNA of the CDR3 is TGTGCCTGGAAGGGGGGGGACCCCGTACAGGGCTACACCTTC. This translates into CAWKGGDPVQGYTF. The full variable domain, with the rest looked up from reference TRBV30 and TRBJ1-2, is SQTIHQWPATLVQPVGSPLSLECTVEGTSNPNLYWYRQAAGRGLQLLFYSVGIGQISSEVPQNLSASRPQDRQFILSSKKLLLSDSGFYLCAWKGGDPVQGYTFGSGTRLTVV.